The 32 T cell receptor beta chains given below trace back to one sample, sequenced in a study of post-analysis software for immune sequencing data. Study-wide results and limits: Elevated frequency relative to controls characterized 4 or 5 TRBV segments in patients, TRBV5-6, TRBV5-1 and TRBV20-1 among them.

These receptors' antigens are unknown. Sequencing libraries made from TCR beta cDNA carried unique molecular identifiers. In TCRdb, the PCR reads were re-called with MiXCR into one record per CDR3 protein. The sample holds under 900,000 distinct CDR3 sequences, 53% seen once. The sample consisted of blood. These receptors came from a girl aged 5-17 years with multiple sclerosis.

In its sample, this clonotype was seen a few times. This sequence joins TRBV15 and TRBJ2-7; tentative D call: TRBD2 (5 bases). CDR1 and CDR2 from the germline V gene are LNHNV and YYDKDF (reference sequence). Trimming left V 3 bases short and J 4 bases short, with 16 bases between. CDR3 length equals 15 residues. The CDR3 loop is CATSSEGLRDYEQYF. CDR3 nucleotide sequence: TGTGCCACCAGCAGCGAAGGGTTGAGGGATTACGAGCAGTACTTC.

The gene calls are TRBV6-6 and TRBJ1-2; 8 nucleotides match TRBD1. The J segment lost 4 bases and the V segment lost 0 bases, leaving 7 bases of the junction unmatched. Germline V gene lookup returns CDR1 MNHNY and CDR2 SVGAGI (reference sequence). This CDR3 is 16 amino acids long. The chain's CDR3 is CASSYSGDRGGYGYTF. Written as DNA, the CDR3 is TGTGCCAGCAGTTACTCCGGAGACAGGGGAGGCTATGGCTACACCTTC.

The DNA for the CDR3 is TGTGCCACCCAAGGCGGGGAGACTGAAGCTTTCTTT. Translated, it gives CATQGGETEAFF. The J gene is TRBJ1-1, the V gene TRBV12-3 or TRBV12-4, with D hard to call. The CDR3 is 12 amino acids. V was shortened by 10 bases and J by 5 bases, with 14 bases between the two germline ends.

This clonotype was seen only a few times. The chain uses TRBV10-3 and TRBJ2-5; 14 bases are shared with TRBD2. This CDR3 is 17 amino acids long. V gave up 0 bases and J gave up 11 bases; unmatched junction bases: 11. Germline-derived CDR1 and CDR2 are ENHRY and SYGVKD. This chain's CDR3 is CAISESGLAGGGGEQYF. The CDR3 DNA is TGTGCCATCAGTGAGTCCGGACTAGCGGGAGGCGGGGGAGAGCAGTACTTC.

This clonotype was counted at least ten times. The chain has TRBV7-2 and TRBJ2-3, with unresolved D. The CDR3 loop spans 13 amino acids. Germline CDR1 SGHTA, CDR2 FQGNSA. The V end lost 5 bases, the J end lost 2 bases, and 8 bases lay between the germline ends. CDR3 bases: TGTGCCAGCAGCCTCGAACTCACAGATACGCAGTATTTT. It yields the protein CASSLELTDTQYF. The complete variable domain, with remaining parts taken from reference TRBV7-2 and TRBJ2-3, reads GAGVSQSPSNKVTEKGKDVELRCDPISGHTALYWYRQSLGQGLEFLIYFQGNSAPDKSGLPSDRFSAERTGGSVSTLTIQRTQQEDSAVYLCASSLELTDTQYFGPGTRLTVL.

This clonotype was seen only a few times. The chain is built from TRBV7-8 and TRBJ2-7; D possibly corresponds to TRBD1 (5 bases). The CDR3 has 12 residues. CDR1 SGHVS and CDR2 FQNEAQ come from the germline V gene. Trimming removed 4 bases at V and 4 bases at J, with 8 bases between. This chain's CDR3 is CASSWKGYEQYF. CDR3 coding DNA: TGTGCCAGCAGCTGGAAGGGGTACGAGCAGTACTTC.

The chain carries TRBV6-2 or TRBV6-3 and TRBJ1-1, with D possibly TRBD1 on 5 matching bases. The V end lost 5 bases, the J end lost 1 base, and 14 bases lay between the germline ends. Germline CDR1 is MNHEY and CDR2 is SVGEGT. This CDR3 is 15 amino acids long. The DNA for the CDR3 is TGTGCCAGCAGTCCTGTGGGACGGGCGAACACTGAAGCTTTCTTT. Its translation is CASSPVGRANTEAFF.

The chain couples TRBV3-1 to TRBJ1-3, with TRBD1 matching over 7 bases. Germline assignment: CDR1 LGHDT and CDR2 YNNKEL (reference sequence). The V gene end was trimmed by 0 bases and the J gene end by 0 bases; junction bases not matched to a gene: 5. The CDR3 has 17 residues. The DNA of the CDR3 is TGTGCCAGCAGCCAAGATATTTACAGGGGCTCTGGAAACACCATATATTTT. Translation: CASSQDIYRGSGNTIYF.

The rearrangement links TRBV12-3 or TRBV12-4 to TRBJ1-2; D not resolved. Trimming pared 5 bases from V and 4 bases from J, leaving 11 bases between. The CDR3 runs 13 residues. As DNA, the CDR3 is TGTGCCAGCAGTCCCTGGGCTACCTATGGCTACACCTTC. Protein sequence: CASSPWATYGYTF.

This clonotype was seen a single time. The gene calls are TRBV6-1 and TRBJ2-3; 9 bases agree with TRBD1. There are 14 residues in the CDR3. The germline gives CDR1 MNHNS, CDR2 SASEGT. V was pared by 7 bases and J by 3 bases, with 5 bases of the junction left unmatched. The CDR3 region has the DNA TGTGCCAGCAACCGGGACAGGGTGACAGATACGCAGTATTTT. Translation: CASNRDRVTDTQYF.

The gene calls are TRBV6-2 or TRBV6-3 and TRBJ2-5, with D perhaps matching TRBD1 (6 bases). CDR3 size: 13 residues. Germline loops: CDR1 MNHEY, CDR2 SVGEGT. The CDR3 DNA is TGTGCAGCAACAGGGTTTACATCGGAGACCCAGTACTTC. It yields the protein CAATGFTSETQYF.

J is TRBJ2-3 and V is TRBV5-1; D is tentatively TRBD1 or TRBD2 (5 bases each). The CDR3 sequence is 14 residues long. V was pared by 4 bases and J by 3 bases, with 12 bases between. Germline lookup yields CDR1 SGHRS and CDR2 YFSETQ. The CDR3 region is CASSRSGGTDTQYF. The CDR3 DNA reads TGCGCCAGCAGCCGGAGTGGGGGTACAGATACGCAGTATTTT.

The chain employs TRBV6-6 and TRBJ2-3; D possibly uses TRBD1 or TRBD2 (5 bases each). V was shortened by 6 bases and J by 1 base, with 17 bases between the two germline ends. Per the germline V gene, CDR1 is MNHNY and CDR2 is SVGAGI (reference sequence). The CDR3 length is 16 residues. The CDR3 bases are TGTGCCAGCAGCTACCTATCGGGGCCCCGCACAGATACGCAGTATTTT. Protein sequence: CASSYLSGPRTDTQYF.

CDR3 loop: CASRFDENEQFF. The CDR3 DNA reads as TGCGCCAGCAGGTTTGACGAGAATGAGCAGTTCTTC. This rearrangement joins TRBV5-1 to TRBJ2-1; D remains ambiguous. There are 12 residues in the CDR3. Per the germline V gene, CDR1 is SGHRS and CDR2 is YFSETQ. V was clipped by 5 bases and J by 7 bases, with 10 bases between them. The full variable domain, in which reference TRBV5-1 and TRBJ2-1 provide the parts outside the CDR3, is KAGVTQTPRYLIKTRGQQVTLSCSPISGHRSVSWYQQTPGQGLQFLFEYFSETQRNKGNFPGRFSGRQFSNSRSEMNVSTLELGDSALYLCASRFDENEQFFGPGTRLTVL.

The rearrangement joins TRBV7-3 to TRBJ2-3, with a possible D match to TRBD2 (6 bases). V lost 3 bases and J lost 3, with 13 bases in between. The CDR3 loop spans 15 amino acids. Germline CDR1 SGHTA, CDR2 FQGTGA. This CDR3 is CASSLRGPQTDTQYF. Written as DNA, the CDR3 is TGTGCCAGCAGCTTGCGGGGCCCCCAAACAGATACGCAGTATTTT.

Details on this clonotype: The CDR3 does not end in the conserved phenylalanine or tryptophan, so this is likely a read error. It is unclear where the CDR3 begins or ends on the DNA, so no DNA is shown, and the CDR3 is as TCRdb lists it. The chain links TRBV6-1 to TRBJ2-1; TRBD2 is the table's D call, not checked against the DNA. The V gene's germline CDR1 is MNHNS and CDR2 SASEGT. The CDR3 is 16 amino acids long, termini counted. This chain's CDR3 is CASSEDWRTPRYTFGS.

In the case of this clonotype: The junction shows a germline mismatch at one end, possibly a read error. The V and J genes are TRBV6-6 and TRBJ2-5; TRBD1 matches 9 bases. The length of the CDR3 is 15 residues. The germline gives CDR1 MNHNY, CDR2 SVGAGI (reference sequence). The CDR3 bases are TGTGCCAGCAGTTTACAGGGGGCTCAACAAGGGACCCAGTACTTC. This gives the protein CASSLQGAQQGTQYF.

This rearrangement joins TRBV27 to TRBJ1-2; a weak D match, TRBD1 (6 bases). Germline V gives CDR1 MNHEY, CDR2 SMNVEV (reference sequence). V lost 3 bases and J lost 8, with 16 bases in between. The CDR3 extends over 14 amino acids. CDR3 bases: TGTGCCAGCAGTTTCCAATTGGGGACAAAAGGCTACACCTTC. Its protein is CASSFQLGTKGYTF.

The rearrangement uses TRBV20-1 and TRBJ2-4; the match to TRBD1 covers 7 bases. The DNA end lines up better with TRBJ2-7; the J call may be wrong. Germline values: CDR1 DFQATT, CDR2 SNEGSKA (reference sequence). This CDR3 spans 16 amino acids. This chain's CDR3 is CSASSLRDSLRYEQYF. The CDR3 DNA reads as TGCAGTGCCTCATCACTCCGGGACAGCCTAAGATACGAGCAGTACTTC.

Only a few counts were recorded for this clonotype. The chain carries TRBV5-6 and TRBJ2-7; 12 bases align to TRBD2. From germline, CDR1 is SGHDT and CDR2 YYEEEE. With V trimmed by 0 bases and J by 4 bases, 8 bases remained unmatched. This CDR3 is 17 amino acids long. CDR3 in amino acids: CASSLAASGGARYEQYF. DNA for the CDR3: TGTGCCAGCAGCTTGGCCGCTAGCGGGGGGGCCAGGTACGAGCAGTACTTC.

This clonotype occurred a few times. The chain employs TRBV4-2 and TRBJ2-7; D not certain. Trimming left V 0 bases short and J 1 base short, with 13 bases between. This CDR3 spans 16 amino acids. Germline loops: CDR1 LGHNA, CDR2 YNFKEQ. CDR3 nucleotide sequence: TGTGCCAGCAGCCAAGAAGGTTTTGGGCGATCCTACGAGCAGTACTTC. Its translation is CASSQEGFGRSYEQYF.

This sequence joins TRBV20-1 and TRBJ1-2, with D maybe TRBD1 (6 bases). This CDR3 contains 18 residues. From germline, CDR1 is DFQATT and CDR2 SNEGSKA (reference sequence). Trimming shortened V by 5 bases and J by 0 bases, and 25 bases separated the two germline ends. This chain's CDR3 is CSAPPAGVQGDANYGYTF. DNA for the CDR3: TGCAGTGCTCCCCCCGCCGGGGTACAGGGTGATGCTAACTATGGCTACACCTTC.

This CDR3 is CASSFRTGADEQYF. CDR3 sequence (DNA): TGTGCCAGCAGCTTCCGAACCGGGGCAGACGAGCAGTACTTC. This chain uses TRBV7-9 with TRBJ2-7; perhaps D is TRBD1 or TRBD2 (5 bases each). Germline V gives CDR1 SEHNR, CDR2 FQNEAQ (reference sequence). Trimming removed 3 bases from V and 5 bases from J, with 14 bases in between. This CDR3 has 14 amino acids.

V is TRBV6-4 and J is TRBJ2-3, with a tentative D call TRBD2 (5 bases). This CDR3 region has 13 residues. Germline V CDR1 and CDR2: MRHNA, SNTAGT. Trimming stripped 5 bases from V and 3 bases from J, with 9 bases between. The DNA of the CDR3 is TGTGCCAGCAGTCCCGGGGAGACAGATACGCAGTATTTT. It is translated as CASSPGETDTQYF.

Only a few counts were recorded for this clonotype. This chain uses TRBV6-7 with TRBJ1-2; D is possibly TRBD1 (6 bases). TRBV6-7 falls under the ORF class, with uncertain function. The CDR3 length is 13 residues. The V end was cut by 5 bases, the J end by 3 bases, with 10 bases between. The DNA of the CDR3 is TGTGCCAGCAGTCGGAGACAGGACTATGGCTACACCTTC. Protein: CASSRRQDYGYTF.

The sample holds a few counts of this clonotype. This chain uses TRBV5-6 with TRBJ2-5, with D possibly TRBD2 on 6 matching bases. V dropped 3 bases and J dropped 11 bases, with 32 bases sitting between them. There are 18 residues in the CDR3. In germline, CDR1 is SGHDT, CDR2 YYEEEE. The CDR3 DNA reads TGTGCCAGCAGCTCGGCGGGGACCAGGGCCCTGAATTACAATGAGCAGTACTTC. Translated: CASSSAGTRALNYNEQYF.

This clonotype was recorded a few times. V is TRBV10-3 and J is TRBJ2-5, with D unclear. The end of the DNA is better explained by TRBJ2-7, so the J call may be wrong. The CDR3 spans 15 residues. The germline gives CDR1 ENHRY, CDR2 SYGVKD. The chain's CDR3 is CAISERFILVDEQYF. CDR3 coding DNA: TGTGCCATCAGTGAGAGGTTTATTCTGGTGGACGAGCAGTACTTC.

The chain uses TRBV7-9 and TRBJ2-7, with 7 nucleotides matching TRBD1. The CDR3 sequence is 15 residues long. Germline V CDR1 and CDR2: SEHNR, FQNEAQ (reference sequence). V shed 4 bases, J shed 6 bases, and the junction held 12 bases outside the gene matches. This chain's CDR3 is CASSSGTAPRSEQYF. In nucleotides, the CDR3 is TGTGCCAGCAGCTCAGGGACAGCACCACGGAGCGAGCAGTACTTC.

The chain has TRBV20-1 and TRBJ1-5; 11 bases are shared with TRBD1. The V gene's germline CDR1 is DFQATT and CDR2 SNEGSKA (reference sequence). Trimming removed 1 base from V and 7 bases from J; junction bases left unmatched: 6. This CDR3 is built from 15 residues. CDR3 in DNA: TGCAGTGCTAGAGGTGGGACAGGGGGTGGGCAGCCCCAGCATTTT. It is translated as CSARGGTGGGQPQHF.

The chain's CDR3 is CASSLGLAPRTDTQYF. CDR3 nucleotides: TGCGCCAGCAGCTTGGGACTAGCGCCCCGCACAGATACGCAGTATTTT. V is TRBV5-1 and J is TRBJ2-3; TRBD2 agrees at 8 bases. After removal of 0 bases from V and 1 base from J, the junction contained 4 bases not matched to a gene. Per germline, CDR1 SGHRS and CDR2 YFSETQ. This CDR3 comprises 16 residues. The full variable domain, rest sourced from reference TRBV5-1 and TRBJ2-3, is KAGVTQTPRYLIKTRGQQVTLSCSPISGHRSVSWYQQTPGQGLQFLFEYFSETQRNKGNFPGRFSGRQFSNSRSEMNVSTLELGDSALYLCASSLGLAPRTDTQYFGPGTRLTVL.

This clonotype was seen a handful of times. This rearrangement joins TRBV12-3 or TRBV12-4 to TRBJ1-6; no clear D. The CDR3 length is 12 residues. Deletions cut 6 bases from V and 7 bases from J, with 7 bases between. The CDR3 DNA follows: TGTGCCAGCAGCCGATACAATTCACCCCTCCACTTT. This encodes CASSRYNSPLHF.

This clonotype occurred a few times. The chain links TRBV6-5 to TRBJ1-2; D possibly corresponds to TRBD1 (5 bases). V was shortened by 10 bases and J by 4 bases, with 25 bases between the two germline ends. Germline CDR1 is MNHEY and CDR2 is SVGAGI. This CDR3 has 16 amino acids. The CDR3, as DNA: TGTGCCACTTGGGCTGGAAGGGGCTGGGGGACCTATGGCTACACCTTC. Residues: CATWAGRGWGTYGYTF.